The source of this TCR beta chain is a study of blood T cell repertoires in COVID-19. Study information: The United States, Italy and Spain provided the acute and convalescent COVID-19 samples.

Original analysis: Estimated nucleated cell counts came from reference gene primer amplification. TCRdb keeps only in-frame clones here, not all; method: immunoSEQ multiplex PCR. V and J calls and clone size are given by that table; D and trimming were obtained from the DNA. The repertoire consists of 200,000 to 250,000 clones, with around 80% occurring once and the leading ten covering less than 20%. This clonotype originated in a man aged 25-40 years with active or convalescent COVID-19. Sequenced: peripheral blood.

CDR3 sequence: CASSVRTGGGNTIYF. CDR3 DNA: TGTGCCAGCAGCGTCCGGACAGGGGGAGGTAACACCATATATTTT. This sequence joins TRBV9 and TRBJ1-3; TRBD1 agrees at 10 bases. Per germline, CDR1 SGDLS and CDR2 YYNGEE. V trimming: 2 bases; J trimming: 7 bases; junction bases outside the gene matches: 6. The CDR3 has 15 amino acids.